These 20 T cell receptor beta chains were sequenced from one sample in a study of shared clonotypes between healthy human individuals. Measured with immunoSEQ multiplex PCR; TCRdb has only the in-frame clones, and not every one. In the table there are 500,000 to 650,000 clones, 70% to 80% of which are singletons. Sequenced sample: PBMCs. The receptors stem from a woman in her thirties or forties in good health. Some clones in this sample may be carry-over from other donors' samples.

This chain connects TRBV2 to TRBJ2-5; 11 bases fit TRBD2. CDR3 size: 15 residues. Per the germline V gene, CDR1 is SNHLY and CDR2 is FYNNEI. V trimming: 7 bases; J trimming: 1 base; junction bases outside the gene matches: 5. The chain's CDR3 is CASTRLAGSQETQYF. The CDR3 DNA follows: TGTGCCAGCACCAGACTAGCGGGAAGCCAAGAGACCCAGTACTTC.

This clone has just one count. This chain joins TRBV6-5 and TRBJ1-6; 9 bases match TRBD1. V shed 6 bases, J shed 10 bases, and the junction held 7 bases outside the gene matches. The germline gives CDR1 MNHEY, CDR2 SVGAGI. This CDR3 spans 14 amino acids. The CDR3, as DNA: TGTGCCAGCAGACCCGGGACAGGGTACTCACCCCTCCACTTT. Translating it yields CASRPGTGYSPLHF.

J is TRBJ2-7 and V is TRBV28; D may be TRBD2 (5 bases). V was pared by 5 bases and J by 3 bases, with 14 bases between. Looked up from germline, CDR1 is MDHEN and CDR2 is SYDVKM. CDR3 length: 14 residues. CDR3 amino acids: CASSEGLKNYEQYF. Here the CDR3 DNA reads TGTGCCAGCAGTGAAGGACTGAAAAACTACGAGCAGTACTTC.

A remark on this clone: A read error is possible here, since a much larger clone lies one base away. V gene TRBV14 combines with J gene TRBJ2-5; TRBD1 agrees at 7 bases. The CDR3 extends over 13 amino acids. V was pared by 4 bases and J by 7 bases, with 6 bases of the junction left unmatched. CDR1 is SGHDN and CDR2 is FVKESK in the germline V gene. CDR3 in DNA: TGTGCCAGCAGCCGAGAGCAGGGGGTGACCCAGTACTTC. It encodes CASSREQGVTQYF.

The V call is TRBV7-3, the J call TRBJ2-2; D is unresolved. Trimming cost V 3 bases and J 7 bases, with 12 bases left between them. The CDR3 is 14 residues long. Germline V gives CDR1 SGHTA, CDR2 FQGTGA. The CDR3 loop is CASSFRAAFGELFF. The CDR3 coding sequence is TGTGCCAGCAGCTTTCGGGCAGCCTTCGGGGAGCTGTTTTTT.

The chain is built from TRBV7-9 and TRBJ1-2; D is uncertain. V lost 0 bases to trimming and J lost 4 bases, with 15 bases between them. The length of the CDR3 is 16 residues. The germline V gene has CDR1 SEHNR and CDR2 FQNEAQ (reference sequence). CDR3 sequence (DNA): TGTGCCAGCAGCTTAGCGTTCAGAGCCCCCAGCTATGGCTACACCTTC. Its protein is CASSLAFRAPSYGYTF.

Notes on this clone: This may stem from a read error, because a much larger clone lies one nucleotide away. This sample includes further DNA sequences coding for the same CDR3. The chain couples TRBV6-1 to TRBJ1-3; D is undetermined. From germline, CDR1 is MNHNS and CDR2 SASEGT. The CDR3 loop spans 12 amino acids. The CDR3 spells CATHSSGNTIYF. DNA of the CDR3: TGTGCCACCCACAGCTCTGGGAACACCATATATTTT.

This clone appeared many times. Other DNA sequences in this sample translate to the same CDR3. The chain employs TRBV27 and TRBJ2-1, with unresolved D. This CDR3 region has 13 residues. Germline V gene data show CDR1 as MNHEY and CDR2 as SMNVEV (reference sequence). V dropped 2 bases and J dropped 0 bases, with 2 bases sitting between them. The CDR3 sequence: CASSLDSYNEQFF. CDR3 bases: TGTGCCAGCAGTTTAGACTCCTACAATGAGCAGTTCTTC.

The V and J genes are TRBV27 and TRBJ2-3, with TRBD1 as a possible D gene (6 bases). The germline gives CDR1 MNHEY, CDR2 SMNVEV (reference sequence). CDR3 size: 15 residues. Between the trimmed V and J ends, which lost 2 bases and 3 bases, there was a span of 12 bases. CDR3 protein: CASSLTVGATDTQYF. The CDR3, as DNA: TGTGCCAGCAGTTTAACGGTGGGGGCTACAGATACGCAGTATTTT.

The sample holds one count of this clone. The genes are TRBV18 and TRBJ1-1; D is undetermined. V was pared by 3 bases and J by 0 bases, with 11 bases between. This CDR3 comprises 15 residues. Germline values: CDR1 KGHSH, CDR2 LQKENI. The CDR3 coding sequence is TGTGCCAGCTCACCTGGAGAAGGACTGAACACTGAAGCTTTCTTT. Its protein product is CASSPGEGLNTEAFF.

This sequence joins TRBV5-1 and TRBJ2-5; the match to TRBD2 covers 12 bases. The better agreement between TRBJ2-7 and the DNA end casts doubt on the J call. The CDR3 is made up of 15 amino acids. Germline CDR1 is SGHRS and CDR2 is YFSETQ. CDR3: CASSSTSGRGYEQYF. DNA of the CDR3: TGCGCCAGCAGCTCGACTAGCGGGAGAGGCTACGAGCAGTACTTC.

CDR3 sequence (DNA): TGTGCCAGCAGTTTCCGGGCCTTTCTCAATGAAAAACTGTTTTTT. This codes for CASSFRAFLNEKLFF. The V and J genes are TRBV28 and TRBJ1-4; D remains unclear. The V end was cut by 3 bases, the J end by 5 bases, with 13 bases between. The CDR3 totals 15 residues. Germline lookup yields CDR1 MDHEN and CDR2 SYDVKM.

The chain is built from TRBV7-3 and TRBJ2-7; no reliable D call. CDR1 and CDR2 from the germline V gene are SGHTA and FQGTGA. V was shortened by 3 bases and J by 3 bases, with 15 bases between the two germline ends. CDR3 size: 15 residues. The CDR3 is CASSFGPQILYEQYF. As DNA, the CDR3 is TGTGCCAGCAGCTTTGGGCCACAGATCCTCTACGAGCAGTACTTC. Using reference TRBV7-3 and TRBJ2-7 for the parts outside the CDR3, the full variable domain is GAGVSQTPSNKVTEKGKYVELRCDPISGHTALYWYRQSLGQGPEFLIYFQGTGAADDSGLPNDRFFAVRPEGSVSTLKIQRTERGDSAVYLCASSFGPQILYEQYFGPGTRLTVT.

This clone was counted ten times or more. The V call is TRBV28, the J call TRBJ2-1; 9 bases align to TRBD1. The CDR3 has 15 residues. The germline CDR1 and CDR2 sequences are MDHEN and SYDVKM. J gave up 3 bases and V 5 bases, and 5 bases lay outside the gene matches. The CDR3 DNA follows: TGTGCCAGCAGTCGGGACAGGGCGGGCTACAATGAGCAGTTCTTC. Residues: CASSRDRAGYNEQFF.

J is TRBJ2-7 and V is TRBV7-9, with D possibly being TRBD2 (7 bases). V was trimmed by 5 bases and J by 5 bases, leaving 10 bases between them. From germline, CDR1 is SEHNR and CDR2 FQNEAQ (reference sequence). The CDR3 is 12 residues long. The CDR3 DNA sequence: TGTGCCAGCAGCCCCGGGGGGCACGAGCAGTACTTC. Amino acid sequence: CASSPGGHEQYF.

On this clone itself: A far larger clone is a single base away, which makes a read error likely. Distinct nucleotide sequences in the sample also encode this CDR3. V gene TRBV7-2 combines with J gene TRBJ2-3, with 9 positions matching TRBD2. Germline CDR1 reads SGHTA; CDR2 reads FQGNSA. The CDR3 length is 18 residues. V gave up 5 bases and J gave up 0 bases; unmatched junction bases: 12. The DNA for the CDR3 is TGTGCCAGCAGCCTCGTGCTGGCGGGAGGGCCCAGCACAGATACGCAGTATTTT. Its translation is CASSLVLAGGPSTDTQYF.

The sample holds many counts of this clone. J is TRBJ1-1 and V is TRBV9, with a possible D match to TRBD1 (5 bases). CDR3 length: 15 amino acids. V was clipped by 3 bases and J by 2 bases, with 14 bases between them. Per the germline V gene, CDR1 is SGDLS and CDR2 is YYNGEE. CDR3 loop: CASSARDHRNTEAFF. CDR3 coding DNA: TGTGCCAGCAGCGCTCGGGACCACCGAAACACTGAAGCTTTCTTT. The full variable domain, with the rest looked up from reference TRBV9 and TRBJ1-1, is DSGVTQTPKHLITATGQRVTLRCSPRSGDLSVYWYQQSLDQGLQFLIQYYNGEERAKGNILERFSAQQFPDLHSELNLSSLELGDSALYFCASSARDHRNTEAFFGQGTRLTVV.

This clone was found a few times. This chain links TRBV2 with TRBJ2-2; D remains ambiguous. Germline CDR1 reads SNHLY; CDR2 reads FYNNEI. This CDR3 is built from 14 residues. Trimming stripped 6 bases from V and 1 base from J, with 9 bases between. The CDR3 DNA reads as TGTGCCAGCAGGTTCATGGGGAACACCGGGGAGCTGTTTTTT. It is translated as CASRFMGNTGELFF.

The chain couples TRBV18 to TRBJ2-5; D remains unclear. V dropped 3 bases and J dropped 2 bases, with 7 bases sitting between them. CDR1 and CDR2 (germline): KGHSH, LQKENI. This CDR3 spans 13 amino acids. The CDR3 reads CASSPARQETQYF. For the CDR3, the DNA is TGTGCCAGCTCACCCGCGAGACAAGAGACCCAGTACTTC.

The chain is built from TRBV10-1 and TRBJ2-1, with 12 bases identical to TRBD2. The CDR3 has 15 amino acids. Germline lookup yields CDR1 WNHNN and CDR2 SYGVQD (reference sequence). V was pared by 6 bases and J by 4 bases, with 4 bases of the junction left unmatched. CDR3 sequence reads: CASRRTSGDYNEQFF. The CDR3 DNA sequence: TGCGCCAGCAGAAGGACTAGCGGGGATTACAATGAGCAGTTCTTC.